The 8 T cell receptor beta chains reported below all come from one sample, sequenced in a study of shared T cell receptors in the human thymus. Clones were read by immunoSEQ multiplex PCR, and TCRdb kept only the in-frame ones, dropping some. The repertoire holds more than 550,000 clones, 80% to 90% seen once, with under 0.01% in the top ten. This sample also appeared in a second study, on human thymus T cells.

Sequences were obtained from thymocytes. Receptor source: a boy younger than two with a congenital heart defect.

The chain employs TRBV4-3 and TRBJ2-1, with 10 nucleotides matching TRBD2. CDR1 is LGHNA, CDR2 YSLEER, per germline. The CDR3 runs 19 residues. V was clipped by 5 bases and J by 4 bases; unmatched bases: 17. The CDR3 coding sequence is TGCGCCAGCAGCGTCAGATCGTTGGGGGGGACTAGCGTTTACAATGAGCAGTTCTTC. Translation gives CASSVRSLGGTSVYNEQFF.

The chain recombines TRBV14 with TRBJ2-1, with 8 bases fitting TRBD2. The J segment lost 6 bases and the V segment lost 2 bases, leaving 9 bases of the junction unmatched. This CDR3 contains 16 residues. In germline, CDR1 is SGHDN, CDR2 FVKESK. The DNA of the CDR3 is TGTGCCAGCAGCCAACGAAGCGGGAGAAGAACCAATGAGCAGTTCTTC. Protein: CASSQRSGRRTNEQFF.

The chain carries TRBV14 and TRBJ2-3; 9 positions agree with TRBD2. The length of the CDR3 is 17 residues. From germline, CDR1 is SGHDN and CDR2 FVKESK. V shed 2 bases and J 3 bases; nucleotides not matched to a gene: 9. CDR3 residues: CASSQLRGGAGTDTQYF. The CDR3 DNA reads as TGTGCCAGCAGCCAATTACGCGGGGGGGCCGGAACAGATACGCAGTATTTT. Complete variable domain (other parts from reference TRBV14 and TRBJ2-3): EAGVTQFPSHSVIEKGQTVTLRCDPISGHDNLYWYRRVMGKEIKFLLHFVKESKQDESGMPNNRFLAERTGGTYSTLKVQPAELEDSGVYFCASSQLRGGAGTDTQYFGPGTRLTVL.

This clone was counted a few times. V and J are TRBV27 and TRBJ2-5; 8 bases line up with TRBD1. The end of the DNA fits TRBJ2-7 better, so the J call may be wrong. The CDR3 is 15 amino acids. The germline CDR1 and CDR2 sequences are MNHEY and SMNVEV (reference sequence). The CDR3 protein is CASRSDRASSYEQYF. The CDR3 bases are TGTGCCAGCAGGTCGGACAGGGCCTCCTCCTACGAGCAGTACTTC.

The genes are TRBV10-3 and TRBJ2-3, with 8 bases identical to TRBD2. This CDR3 has 14 residues. Germline V gene data show CDR1 as ENHRY and CDR2 as SYGVKD. Germline trimming cut 8 bases from V and 2 bases from J; bases unmatched to any gene: 6. The CDR3 region has the DNA TGTGCCATCGATCTAGCGGGTCTCACAGATACGCAGTATTTT. Its translation is CAIDLAGLTDTQYF.

The count of this clone is one. The chain employs TRBV19 and TRBJ1-1, with TRBD1 matching 8 bases. V was clipped by 4 bases and J by 5 bases; unmatched bases: 9. Germline CDR1 reads LNHDA; CDR2 reads SQIVND (reference sequence). This CDR3 region has 15 residues. This chain's CDR3 is CASSTRQGWWTEAFF. The CDR3 coding sequence is TGTGCCAGTAGTACCAGACAGGGGTGGTGGACTGAAGCTTTCTTT. The full variable domain, with the rest looked up from reference TRBV19 and TRBJ1-1, is DGGITQSPKYLFRKEGQNVTLSCEQNLNHDAMYWYRQDPGQGLRLIYYSQIVNDFQKGDIAEGYSVSREKKESFPLTVTSAQKNPTAFYLCASSTRQGWWTEAFFGQGTRLTVV.

This chain links TRBV5-6 with TRBJ2-1, with TRBD2 matching 7 bases. CDR1 SGHDT and CDR2 YYEEEE come from the germline V gene. The CDR3 covers 16 residues. Losses at the gene ends were 6 bases for V and 2 bases for J; bases not matched to a gene: 11. The CDR3, as DNA: TGTGCCAGCACCGGGAGGCGGCGGGAGACCTACAATGAGCAGTTCTTC. This encodes CASTGRRRETYNEQFF.

This CDR3 reads CASSQVSSGGVRRQETQYF. As DNA, the CDR3 is TGCGCCAGCAGCCAAGTTTCTAGCGGGGGGGTTCGGAGACAAGAGACCCAGTACTTC. The gene calls are TRBV4-1 and TRBJ2-5, with TRBD2 matching over 12 bases. The germline V gene has CDR1 MGHRA and CDR2 YSYEKL. With 1 base clipped from V and 2 bases from J, the junction kept 11 bases outside the gene matches. This CDR3 region has 19 residues.